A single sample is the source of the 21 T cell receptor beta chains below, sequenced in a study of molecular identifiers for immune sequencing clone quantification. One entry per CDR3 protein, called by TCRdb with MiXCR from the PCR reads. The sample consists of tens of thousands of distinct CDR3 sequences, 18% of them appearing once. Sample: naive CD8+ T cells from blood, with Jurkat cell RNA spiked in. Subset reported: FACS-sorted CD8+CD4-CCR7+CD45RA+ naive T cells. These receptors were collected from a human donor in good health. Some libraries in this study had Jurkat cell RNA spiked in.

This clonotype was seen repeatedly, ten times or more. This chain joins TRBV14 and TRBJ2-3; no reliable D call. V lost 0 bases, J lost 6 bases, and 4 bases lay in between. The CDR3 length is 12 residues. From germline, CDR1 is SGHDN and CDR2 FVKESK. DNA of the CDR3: TGTGCCAGCAGCCAAGAACTGGATACGCAGTATTTT. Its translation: CASSQELDTQYF.

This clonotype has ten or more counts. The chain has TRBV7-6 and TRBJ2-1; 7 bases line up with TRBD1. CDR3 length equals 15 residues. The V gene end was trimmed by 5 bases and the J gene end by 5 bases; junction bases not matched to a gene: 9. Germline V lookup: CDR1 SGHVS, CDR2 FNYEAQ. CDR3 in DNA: TGTGCCAGCAGCCCATACTCCGGGACAGACAATGAGCAGTTCTTC. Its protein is CASSPYSGTDNEQFF.

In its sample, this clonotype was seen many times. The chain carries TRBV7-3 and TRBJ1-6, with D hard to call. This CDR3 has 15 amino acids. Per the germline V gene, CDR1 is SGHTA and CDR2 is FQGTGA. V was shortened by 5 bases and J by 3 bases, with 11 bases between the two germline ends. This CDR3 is CASSLRGDYNSPLHF. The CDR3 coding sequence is TGTGCCAGCAGCCTTCGTGGAGACTATAATTCACCCCTCCACTTT.

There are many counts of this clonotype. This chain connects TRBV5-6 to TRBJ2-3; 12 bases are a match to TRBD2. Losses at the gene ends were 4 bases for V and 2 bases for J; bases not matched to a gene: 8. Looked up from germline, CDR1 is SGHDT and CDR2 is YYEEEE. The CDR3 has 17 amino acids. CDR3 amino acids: CASSLMGLAGYTDTQYF. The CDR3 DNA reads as TGTGCCAGCAGCCTCATGGGACTAGCGGGTTACACAGATACGCAGTATTTT.

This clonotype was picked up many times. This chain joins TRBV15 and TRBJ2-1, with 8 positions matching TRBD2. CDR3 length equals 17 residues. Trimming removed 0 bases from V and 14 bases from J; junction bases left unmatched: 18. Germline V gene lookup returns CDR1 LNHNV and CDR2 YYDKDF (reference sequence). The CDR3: CATSRDLGIGRAESKFF. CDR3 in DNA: TGTGCCACCAGCAGAGATCTTGGAATCGGGAGGGCCGAAAGTAAGTTCTTC.

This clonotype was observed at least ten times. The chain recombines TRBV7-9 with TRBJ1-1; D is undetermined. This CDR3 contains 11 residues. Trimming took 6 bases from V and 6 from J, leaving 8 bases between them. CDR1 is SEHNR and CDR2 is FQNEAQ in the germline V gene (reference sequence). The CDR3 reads CASSINAEAFF. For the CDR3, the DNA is TGTGCCAGCAGTATTAATGCTGAAGCTTTCTTT.

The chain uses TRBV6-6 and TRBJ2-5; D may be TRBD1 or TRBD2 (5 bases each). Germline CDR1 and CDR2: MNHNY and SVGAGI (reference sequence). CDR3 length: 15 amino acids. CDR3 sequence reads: CTGARFDSGMETQYF. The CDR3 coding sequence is TGTACCGGGGCCCGTTTCGATTCGGGCATGGAGACCCAGTACTTC.

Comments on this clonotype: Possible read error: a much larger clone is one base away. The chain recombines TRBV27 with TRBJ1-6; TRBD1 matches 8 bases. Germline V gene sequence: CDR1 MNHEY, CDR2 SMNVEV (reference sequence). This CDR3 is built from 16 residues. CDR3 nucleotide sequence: TGTGCCAGCAGCTACAAATATGACAGGGGAGGTTCTCCCCCCCACTTT. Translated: CASSYKYDRGGSPPHF.

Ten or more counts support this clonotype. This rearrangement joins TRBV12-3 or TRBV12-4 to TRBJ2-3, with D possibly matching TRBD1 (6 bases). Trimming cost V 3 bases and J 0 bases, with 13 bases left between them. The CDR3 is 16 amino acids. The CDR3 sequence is CASSFRDTLSTDTQYF. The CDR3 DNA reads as TGTGCCAGCAGTTTTCGGGACACCTTAAGCACAGATACGCAGTATTTT.

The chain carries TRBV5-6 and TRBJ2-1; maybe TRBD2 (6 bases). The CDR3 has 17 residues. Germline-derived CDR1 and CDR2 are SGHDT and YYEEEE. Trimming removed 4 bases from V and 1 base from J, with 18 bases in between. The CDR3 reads CASSPVGDGRSYNEQFF. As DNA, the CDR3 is TGTGCCAGCAGCCCGGTAGGGGACGGGAGATCCTACAATGAGCAGTTCTTC.

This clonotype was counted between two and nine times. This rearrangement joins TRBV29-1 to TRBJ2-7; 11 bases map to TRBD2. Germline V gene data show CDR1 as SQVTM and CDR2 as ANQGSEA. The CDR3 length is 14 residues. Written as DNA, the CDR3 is TGCGGATTCCCCGGGACTAGCGGACTTTTCGAGCAGTACTTC. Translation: CGFPGTSGLFEQYF.

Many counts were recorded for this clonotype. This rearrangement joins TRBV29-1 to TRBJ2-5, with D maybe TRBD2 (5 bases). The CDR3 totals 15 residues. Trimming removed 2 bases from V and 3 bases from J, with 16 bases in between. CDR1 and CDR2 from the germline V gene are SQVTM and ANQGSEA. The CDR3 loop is CSVEYRLASEETQYF. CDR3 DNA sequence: TGCAGCGTTGAATATCGCCTAGCTTCTGAAGAGACCCAGTACTTC.

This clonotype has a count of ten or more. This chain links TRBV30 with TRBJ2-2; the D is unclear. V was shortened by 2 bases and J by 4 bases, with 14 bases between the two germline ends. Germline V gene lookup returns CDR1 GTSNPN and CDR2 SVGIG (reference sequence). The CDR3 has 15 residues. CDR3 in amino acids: CAWSPDPTGTGELFF. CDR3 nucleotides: TGTGCCTGGAGTCCAGACCCTACGGGCACCGGGGAGCTGTTTTTT.

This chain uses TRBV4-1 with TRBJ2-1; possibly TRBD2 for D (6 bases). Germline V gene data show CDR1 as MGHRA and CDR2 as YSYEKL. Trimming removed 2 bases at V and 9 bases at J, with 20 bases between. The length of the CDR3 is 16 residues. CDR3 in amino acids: CASSQSASEVTPEQFF. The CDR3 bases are TGCGCCAGCAGCCAAAGTGCTAGCGAGGTTACCCCTGAGCAGTTCTTC.

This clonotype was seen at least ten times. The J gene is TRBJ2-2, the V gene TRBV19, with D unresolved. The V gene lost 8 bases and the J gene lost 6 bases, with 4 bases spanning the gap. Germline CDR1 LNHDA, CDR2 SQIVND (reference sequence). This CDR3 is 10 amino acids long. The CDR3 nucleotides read TGTGCCAGTTGGTCCGGGGAGCTGTTTTTT. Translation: CASWSGELFF.

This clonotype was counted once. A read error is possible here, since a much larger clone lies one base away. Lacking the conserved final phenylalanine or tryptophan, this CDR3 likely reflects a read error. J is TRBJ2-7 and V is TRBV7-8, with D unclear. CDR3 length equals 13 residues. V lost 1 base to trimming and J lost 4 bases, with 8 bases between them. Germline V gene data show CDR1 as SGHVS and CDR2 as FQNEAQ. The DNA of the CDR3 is TGTGCCAGCAGCTTAGTAGAAGCTTACGAGCAGTACCTC. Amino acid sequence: CASSLVEAYEQYL.

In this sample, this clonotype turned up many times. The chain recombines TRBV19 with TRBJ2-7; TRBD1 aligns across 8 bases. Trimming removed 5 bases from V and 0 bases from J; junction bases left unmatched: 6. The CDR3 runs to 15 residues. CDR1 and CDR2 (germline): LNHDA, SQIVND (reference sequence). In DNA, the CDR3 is TGTGCCAGTAGTCCACTGGACAGGGACTCCTACGAGCAGTACTTC. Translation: CASSPLDRDSYEQYF.

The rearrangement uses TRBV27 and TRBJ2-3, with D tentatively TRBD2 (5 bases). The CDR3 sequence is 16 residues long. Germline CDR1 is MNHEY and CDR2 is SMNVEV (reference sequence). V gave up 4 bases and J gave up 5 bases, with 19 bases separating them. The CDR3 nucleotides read TGTGCCAGCAGTTCAGAGGGCTCACTTGGTATAGATACGCAGTATTTT. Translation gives CASSSEGSLGIDTQYF.

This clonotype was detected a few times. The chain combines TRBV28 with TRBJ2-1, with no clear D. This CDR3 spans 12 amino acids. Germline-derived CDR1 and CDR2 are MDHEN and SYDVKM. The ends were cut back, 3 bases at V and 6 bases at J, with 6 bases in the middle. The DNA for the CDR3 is TGTGCCAGCAGTTTTCCCCTCAATGAGCAGTTCTTC. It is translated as CASSFPLNEQFF.

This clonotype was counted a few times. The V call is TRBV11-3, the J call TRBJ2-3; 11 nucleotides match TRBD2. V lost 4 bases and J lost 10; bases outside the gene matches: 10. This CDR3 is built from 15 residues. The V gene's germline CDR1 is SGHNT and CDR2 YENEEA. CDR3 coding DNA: TGTGCCAGCAGCTCTCGACTAGCGGGACCGTGGGCGCAGTATTTT. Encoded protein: CASSSRLAGPWAQYF.

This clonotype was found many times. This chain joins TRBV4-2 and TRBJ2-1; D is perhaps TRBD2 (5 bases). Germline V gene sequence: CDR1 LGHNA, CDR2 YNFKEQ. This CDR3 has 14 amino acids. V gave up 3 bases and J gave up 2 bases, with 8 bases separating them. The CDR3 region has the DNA TGTGCCAGCAGCCAGAGGGTAGCCTACAATGAGCAGTTCTTC. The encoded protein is CASSQRVAYNEQFF.